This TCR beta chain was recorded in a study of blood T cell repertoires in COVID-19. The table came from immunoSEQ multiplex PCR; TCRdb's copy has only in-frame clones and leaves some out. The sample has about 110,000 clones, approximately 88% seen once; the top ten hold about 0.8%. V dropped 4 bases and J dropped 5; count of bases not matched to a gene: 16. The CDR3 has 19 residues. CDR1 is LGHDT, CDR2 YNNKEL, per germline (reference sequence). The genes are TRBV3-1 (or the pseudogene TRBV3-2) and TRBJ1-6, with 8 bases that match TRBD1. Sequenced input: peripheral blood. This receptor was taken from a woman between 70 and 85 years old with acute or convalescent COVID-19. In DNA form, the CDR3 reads TGTGCCAGCAGCCCCCGGCGACCTGGGACAGGCTTAAATAATTCACCCCTCCACTTT. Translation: CASSPRRPGTGLNNSPLHF.